One TCR beta chain is described in this entry. This entry belongs to a study of control samples from healthy donors and cancer patients. The table came from immunoSEQ multiplex PCR; TCRdb's copy has only in-frame clones and leaves some out. Of 150,000 or so clones listed, approximately 96% were seen once; the top ten hold 5% to 6.5%. Germline CDR1 and CDR2: SGDLS and YYNGEE. This CDR3 is 16 amino acids long. The V and J ends lost 0 bases and 5 bases, in that order; junction bases with no gene match: 6. The sequence derives from a man aged 35-49 years in good health. V and J are TRBV9 and TRBJ2-3, with 10 bases matching TRBD2. The sample consisted of blood. For the CDR3, the DNA is TGTGCCAGCAGCGTAGCGGCTAGCGGGGGACAAGATACGCAGTATTTT. This encodes CASSVAASGGQDTQYF.